Presented here are 16 T cell receptor beta chains from one specimen sequenced in a study of T-cell memory formation after mild COVID-19. TCRdb re-derived calls from the 5' RACE reads in MiXCR, one entry per CDR3 protein. The table has 400,000 or so distinct CDR3 sequences, roughly 21% seen once. Material: PBMCs or a T cell subset sorted from them (not recorded which). These receptors originate from an adult woman who had mild COVID-19 (a few samples of this study predate the infection). Cell type and time point are not known.

This clonotype has at least ten counts. The chain combines TRBV29-1 with TRBJ2-1; 13 bases are a match to TRBD2. V gave up 0 bases and J gave up 9 bases; unmatched junction bases: 8. CDR3 size: 16 residues. CDR1 is SQVTM, CDR2 ANQGSEA, per germline. The CDR3: CSVEDPTSGRFGEQFF. Here the CDR3 DNA reads TGCAGCGTTGAAGACCCGACTAGCGGGAGGTTCGGTGAGCAGTTCTTC.

Only a few counts were recorded for this clonotype. The rearrangement joins TRBV11-2 to TRBJ2-3, with D maybe TRBD2 (6 bases). This CDR3 region has 15 residues. Germline assignment: CDR1 SGHAT and CDR2 FQNNGV. V lost 5 bases and J 5 bases, leaving 17 bases between the germline ends. CDR3 bases: TGTGCCAGCAGCCTCCTGGCGGGGTGGGAAGATACGCAGTATTTT. Translating gives CASSLLAGWEDTQYF.

V is TRBV24-1 and J is TRBJ2-2; TRBD1 agrees at 8 bases. Germline loops: CDR1 KGHDR, CDR2 SFDVKD. The CDR3 sequence is 14 residues long. V shed 7 bases, J shed 4 bases, and the junction held 4 bases outside the gene matches. The CDR3 sequence is CATSTTGGTGELFF. The CDR3 region has the DNA TGTGCCACCAGCACAACAGGGGGCACCGGGGAGCTGTTTTTT.

Written as DNA, the CDR3 is TGTGCCAGCAGTTTACGTGGGGTCAATCAGCCCCAGCATTTT. It encodes CASSLRGVNQPQHF. The chain links TRBV27 to TRBJ1-5; D is undetermined. Trimming cost V 2 bases and J 3 bases, with 8 bases left between them. This CDR3 contains 14 residues. Germline CDR1 reads MNHEY; CDR2 reads SMNVEV (reference sequence).

A few counts support this clonotype. This chain connects TRBV7-9 to TRBJ1-1; D remains ambiguous. The CDR3 has 14 residues. Germline CDR1 reads SEHNR; CDR2 reads FQNEAQ (reference sequence). Deletions cut 2 bases from V and 3 bases from J, with 10 bases between. CDR3 loop: CASSLSGRDTEAFF. As DNA, the CDR3 is TGTGCCAGCAGCTTATCGGGGAGGGACACTGAAGCTTTCTTT.

There are a few counts of this clonotype. The chain has TRBV5-5 and TRBJ2-5; 12 bases are shared with TRBD2. Germline CDR1 reads SGHKS; CDR2 reads YYEKEE (reference sequence). Trimming cost V 3 bases and J 5 bases; bases outside gene matches: 5. The CDR3 loop spans 15 amino acids. This CDR3 reads CASSSGLAGSETQYF. Here the CDR3 DNA reads TGTGCCAGCAGCTCAGGACTAGCGGGGTCTGAGACCCAGTACTTC.

J is TRBJ2-6 and V is TRBV7-2; D not certain. CDR3 length: 15 amino acids. The ends were cut back, 5 bases at V and 0 bases at J, with 8 bases in the middle. Germline V CDR1 and CDR2: SGHTA, FQGNSA. Here the CDR3 DNA reads TGTGCCAGCAGCACATACAGCTCTGGGGCCAACGTCCTGACTTTC. Protein sequence: CASSTYSSGANVLTF.

This clonotype has just a few counts. The chain couples TRBV9 to TRBJ2-1; D gene unclear. The CDR3 extends over 12 amino acids. CDR1 and CDR2 from the germline V gene are SGDLS and YYNGEE. V shed 0 bases and J shed 8 bases, with 6 bases lying between them. The CDR3 spells CASSVAGDEQFF. Written as DNA, the CDR3 is TGTGCCAGCAGCGTAGCCGGCGATGAGCAGTTCTTC.

This chain joins TRBV12-3 or TRBV12-4 and TRBJ2-1; maybe TRBD2 (6 bases). V gave up 5 bases and J gave up 8 bases, with 16 bases separating them. The CDR3 is made up of 14 amino acids. The CDR3 is CASSVGGRVHEQFF. The CDR3 DNA is TGTGCCAGCAGTGTCGGAGGGAGAGTCCATGAGCAGTTCTTC.

This rearrangement joins TRBV7-9 to TRBJ1-5; the D gene is possibly TRBD1 (6 bases). The length of the CDR3 is 16 residues. With 1 base removed from V and 5 bases from J, the gap between germline ends came to 15 bases. Germline CDR1 SEHNR, CDR2 FQNEAQ (reference sequence). The CDR3 spells CASSLGATGGHQPQHF. CDR3 nucleotide sequence: TGTGCCAGCAGCTTAGGAGCAACGGGGGGGCATCAGCCCCAGCATTTT.

The chain is built from TRBV5-1 and TRBJ2-3, with 7 bases matching TRBD1. The CDR3 length is 14 residues. Germline CDR1 and CDR2: SGHRS and YFSETQ. Trimming cost V 3 bases and J 3 bases; bases outside gene matches: 4. As DNA, the CDR3 is TGCGCCAGCAGCTACGGGACAGAGACAGATACGCAGTATTTT. Protein: CASSYGTETDTQYF.

This chain links TRBV10-3 with TRBJ1-2, with unresolved D. The germline V and J ends were trimmed by 2 bases and 0 bases, with 10 bases remaining between them. The CDR3 length is 15 residues. Germline loops: CDR1 ENHRY, CDR2 SYGVKD. Here the CDR3 reads CAISEGRNANYGYTF. CDR3 DNA: TGTGCCATCAGTGAGGGGAGGAATGCTAACTATGGCTACACCTTC.

This clonotype was seen at least ten times. One end of the junction varies from germline; a read error may be responsible. This sequence joins TRBV5-1 and TRBJ2-1; D call uncertain. The CDR3 has 11 residues. CDR1 and CDR2 (germline): SGHRS, YFSETQ. The CDR3 bases are TGTGCCAGCAGCTTAGCCAATGAGCAGTTCTTC. The encoded protein is CASSLANEQFF.

This clonotype was seen a handful of times. V usage is TRBV2 and J usage is TRBJ1-2; D is ambiguous. The CDR3 is 18 amino acids. V lost 0 bases, J lost 2 bases, and 19 bases lay in between. Germline CDR1 and CDR2: SNHLY and FYNNEI. The CDR3 region is CASSEALKSAGVNYGYTF. CDR3 DNA sequence: TGTGCCAGCAGTGAAGCCCTAAAGTCCGCGGGAGTCAACTATGGCTACACCTTC. The full variable domain, in which reference TRBV2 and TRBJ1-2 provide the parts outside the CDR3, is EPEVTQTPSHQVTQMGQEVILRCVPISNHLYFYWYRQILGQKVEFLVSFYNNEISEKSEIFDDQFSVERPDGSNFTLKIRSTKLEDSAMYFCASSEALKSAGVNYGYTFGSGTRLTVV.

This clonotype was observed a few times. The CDR3 bases are TGCGCCAGCAGCCAGGAGGGTCTTGGGGTCTACGCGGCCAATGAGCAGTTCTTC. This gives the protein CASSQEGLGVYAANEQFF. This rearrangement joins TRBV4-3 to TRBJ2-1, with D maybe TRBD2 (6 bases). Germline loops: CDR1 LGHNA, CDR2 YSLEER. This CDR3 region has 18 residues. The V end lost 3 bases, the J end lost 6 bases, and 24 bases lay between the germline ends.

V and J are TRBV29-1 and TRBJ1-1; no definite D call. The CDR3 consists of 16 residues. The V gene's germline CDR1 is SQVTM and CDR2 ANQGSEA. With 0 bases removed from V and 0 bases from J, the gap between germline ends came to 14 bases. CDR3 sequence reads: CSVEDRGGRLNTEAFF. The CDR3 DNA reads TGCAGCGTTGAAGATCGTGGTGGCAGGTTGAACACTGAAGCTTTCTTT.